Included here is one T cell receptor beta chain sequence, with context. Antigen specificity is unknown. This record belongs to a study of OX40 agonist ivuxolimab in advanced cancers. Study-wide findings and caveats: Blood T cells, both CD4+ and CD8+, expanded clonally by week 6 at 0.1 to 3.0 mg/kg.

Clones were sequenced by immunoSEQ multiplex PCR, and TCRdb holds only the in-frame ones, with some missing. The sample carries some 70,000 clones, 91% recorded once. The receptor was derived from an adult with an advanced solid tumor such as melanoma, head and neck, liver or kidney cancer. This material consisted of CD4+ or CD8+ T cells sorted from blood, taken in a trial of the OX40 agonist ivuxolimab.

CDR3 nucleotide sequence: TGTGCCAGCAGCCCGTGGACAGGGGGGGAGCAGTACTTC. Protein: CASSPWTGGEQYF. The chain links TRBV5-4 to TRBJ2-7; 10 bases line up with TRBD1. The CDR3 is 13 residues long. The germline V gene has CDR1 SGHNT and CDR2 YYREEE (reference sequence). V dropped 4 bases and J dropped 7; count of bases not matched to a gene: 5.